This T cell receptor beta chain originates from a study of cytomegalovirus exposure and HLA in healthy donors. General observations from the study: The likely explanation for a cluster of highly shared sequence variants was sequencing artifact.

This clone was detected only a few times. Antigen specificity is unknown. PCR amplification relied on 60 Vbeta primers (plus 13 Jbeta primers). The protocol was immunoSEQ multiplex PCR, while the TCRdb copy is restricted to in-frame clones and leaves out a portion. The sample has approximately 170,000 clones, 70% to 90% seen once. CDR3 length: 18 amino acids. V was shortened by 0 bases and J by 4 bases, with 19 bases between the two germline ends. In germline, CDR1 is LGHNA, CDR2 YSLEER. Sequencing used PBMCs. The chain joins TRBV4-3 to TRBJ2-1, with D possibly matching TRBD2 (6 bases). The receptor comes from a man aged 30 to 39 in good health and CMV-seropositive. The CDR3 nucleotides are TGCGCCAGCAGCCAAGAACCTTACGGGAGTCGGGGTTACAATGAGCAGTTCTTC. Encoded protein: CASSQEPYGSRGYNEQFF.